The rows below give T cell receptor beta chains drawn from one sample of a study of OX40 agonist ivuxolimab in advanced cancers. Generated by immunoSEQ multiplex PCR, the TCRdb table keeps only in-frame clones and is missing some. The sample has around 100,000 clones; 90% are singletons. Sample: CD4+ or CD8+ T cells sorted from blood, taken in a trial of the OX40 agonist ivuxolimab. The receptors shown here come from an adult with an advanced solid tumor such as melanoma, head and neck, liver or kidney cancer. The CDR3 runs from the conserved cysteine through the conserved F or W.

j_call | v_call | cdr3_length | cdr3_aa
TRBJ1-1 | TRBV9 | 15 | CASSVGQGRHTEAFF
TRBJ2-5 | TRBV9 | 13 | CASSIGGGETQYF
TRBJ2-2 | TRBV19 | 14 | CASSSQGDTGELFF
TRBJ2-2 | TRBV19 | 16 | CASSLLDSRNTGELFF
TRBJ2-3 | TRBV7-8 | 14 | CASSIDRVIDTQYF
TRBJ1-3 | TRBV30 | 14 | CAWSEPGVRNTIYF
TRBJ2-5 | TRBV10-2 | 14 | CASSPLSGRETQYF
TRBJ2-7 | TRBV6-1 | 14 | CASTTGGGAYEQYF
TRBJ2-7 | TRBV11-2 | 13 | CASSLGTDYEQYF
TRBJ1-2 | TRBV6-6 | 14 | CASSLSDRAYGYTF
TRBJ1-1 | TRBV15 | 16 | CATSSFWGTANTEAFF
TRBJ1-3 | TRBV6-5 | 14 | CASSYSRWENTIYF
TRBJ1-4 | TRBV11-2 | 17 | CASSLGAARATNEKLFF
TRBJ1-1 | TRBV5-4 | 14 | CASSLGQGRTEAFF
TRBJ2-2 | TRBV27 | 15 | CASSRQGFATGELFF
TRBJ2-3 | TRBV5-6 | 15 | CASSRDGRYTDTQYF
TRBJ2-5 | TRBV5-1 | 14 | CASSPAGGRETQYF
TRBJ2-1 | TRBV7-8 | 14 | CASSFASGGNEQFF
TRBJ2-7 | TRBV2 | 15 | CATASETGANYEQYF
TRBJ1-3 | TRBV6-1 | 15 | CASSEAPSYGNTIYF
TRBJ2-7 | TRBV6-1 | 13 | CASSEGPGTGGYF
TRBJ2-5 | TRBV9 | 15 | CASSVQGISYETQYF
TRBJ2-3 | TRBV6-6 | 16 | CASNNWDREFTDTQYF
TRBJ2-1 | TRBV5-1 | 18 | CASSLVWRGASGDNEQFF
TRBJ2-5 | TRBV6-1 | 16 | CASSETHSGARKTQYF
TRBJ1-1 | TRBV7-9 | 15 | CASSETDRVQGKAFF
TRBJ2-3 | TRBV5-1 | 15 | CASSRSALLAGDQYF
TRBJ1-1 | TRBV29-1 | 15 | CSVASPGASGTEAFF
TRBJ1-5 | TRBV29-1 | 13 | CSVGGGRNQPQHF
TRBJ2-3 | TRBV25-1 | 14 | CASSDRGRTDTQYF
TRBJ2-5 | TRBV11-2 | 15 | CASGRTGGGGETQYF
TRBJ2-3 | TRBV5-1 | 13 | CASSLGTGDTQYF
TRBJ1-4 | TRBV6-1 | 12 | CASSGISEKLFF
TRBJ1-1 | TRBV6-5 | 14 | CASSEDPGRAEAFF
TRBJ1-5 | TRBV18 | 16 | CASSPRDRGSNQPQHF
TRBJ2-7 | TRBV7-2 | 15 | CASSLVSGSGYEQYF
TRBJ1-4 | TRBV19 | 13 | CASSIYREEKLFF
TRBJ2-3 | TRBV5-1 | 15 | CASRREQGGVDTQYF
TRBJ2-3 | TRBV5-1 | 14 | CASSLAGTEDTQYF
TRBJ2-3 | TRBV28 | 11 | CASSGRDTQYF